The rows below give T cell receptor beta chains drawn from one sample of a study of breast tumors, draining lymph nodes, adjacent tissues. MiXCR, run by TCRdb on the multiplex PCR reads, gives a single entry per CDR3 protein. The table records over 15,000 distinct CDR3 sequences, about half of them present only once. The sequenced sample consisted of tumor-adjacent breast tissue. The receptor source for this set is a female donor with breast cancer. Some clones in this sample may be carry-over from other donors' samples. CDR3s include the opening cysteine and the closing phenylalanine or tryptophan. D genes are given only for firm matches. Some rows mark clone size as missing; the rest say once, few, many or name a class of expanded clone.

clone_size: medium-sized; j_call: TRBJ1-2; v_call: TRBV19; d_call: -; cdr3_aa: CASKPTREANYGYTF; cdr3_nt: TGTGCCAGTAAACCGACCCGGGAAGCTAACTATGGCTACACCTTC
clone_size: -; j_call: TRBJ1-5; v_call: TRBV19; d_call: -; cdr3_aa: CVSSIGRNQPQHF; cdr3_nt: TGTGTCAGCAGTATCGGCCGGAATCAGCCCCAGCATTTT
clone_size: many; j_call: TRBJ2-1; v_call: TRBV6-2/TRBV6-3; d_call: -; cdr3_aa: CASSYLRYEQFF; cdr3_nt: TGTGCCAGCAGTTACCTGAGATATGAGCAGTTCTTC
clone_size: -; j_call: TRBJ2-1; v_call: TRBV7-7; d_call: TRBD2; cdr3_aa: CASSSVAGGPAEQFF; cdr3_nt: TGTGCCAGCAGCTCGGTAGCGGGAGGGCCTGCTGAGCAGTTCTTC
clone_size: few; j_call: TRBJ2-7; v_call: TRBV6-2/TRBV6-3; d_call: TRBD2; cdr3_aa: CASSRTSGKNEQYF; cdr3_nt: TGTGCCAGCAGCCGGACTAGCGGGAAAAACGAGCAGTACTTC
clone_size: -; j_call: TRBJ2-1; v_call: TRBV20-1; d_call: -; cdr3_aa: CSAYAARSNNEQFF; cdr3_nt: TGCAGTGCTTACGCGGCTAGGTCCAACAATGAGCAGTTCTTC
clone_size: -; j_call: TRBJ2-7; v_call: TRBV9; d_call: TRBD2; cdr3_aa: CASSVGGVSYEQYF; cdr3_nt: TGTGCCAGCAGCGTTGGGGGGGTCTCCTACGAGCAGTACTTC
clone_size: -; j_call: TRBJ1-2; v_call: TRBV7-2; d_call: -; cdr3_aa: CASSSRGGGTNYGYTF; cdr3_nt: TGTGCCAGCAGCTCGCGGGGGGGGGGTACTAACTATGGCTACACCTTC
clone_size: -; j_call: TRBJ2-7; v_call: TRBV6-4; d_call: TRBD2; cdr3_aa: CASSRLANSYEQYF; cdr3_nt: TGTGCCAGCAGTCGACTAGCGAACTCCTACGAGCAGTACTTC
clone_size: -; j_call: TRBJ2-3; v_call: TRBV5-5; d_call: TRBD2; cdr3_aa: CASNVAGGPPDTQYF; cdr3_nt: TGTGCCAGCAACGTAGCGGGAGGGCCCCCAGATACGCAGTATTTT
clone_size: many; j_call: TRBJ1-2; v_call: TRBV7-2; d_call: -; cdr3_aa: CASSLPTDDGYTF; cdr3_nt: TGTGCCAGCAGCTTACCGACCGACGATGGCTACACCTTC
clone_size: many; j_call: TRBJ1-5; v_call: TRBV6-5; d_call: -; cdr3_aa: CASSHGGASNQPQHF; cdr3_nt: TGTGCCAGCAGTCACGGGGGCGCGAGCAATCAGCCCCAGCATTTT
clone_size: -; j_call: TRBJ2-7; v_call: TRBV7-8; d_call: TRBD2; cdr3_aa: CASSLRASGIAYEQYF; cdr3_nt: TGTGCCAGCAGCTTGAGAGCCAGCGGGATAGCCTACGAGCAGTACTTC
clone_size: medium-sized; j_call: TRBJ2-7; v_call: TRBV4-1; d_call: TRBD1; cdr3_aa: CASSQELGTGGEQYF; cdr3_nt: TGCGCCAGCAGCCAAGAGTTAGGGACAGGGGGGGAGCAGTACTTC
clone_size: -; j_call: TRBJ1-2; v_call: TRBV12-3/TRBV12-4; d_call: TRBD1; cdr3_aa: CASSRQGGTFGYGYIF; cdr3_nt: TGTGCCAGCAGCCGACAGGGGGGAACCTTCGGCTATGGCTACATCTTC
clone_size: medium-sized; j_call: TRBJ2-1; v_call: TRBV7-9; d_call: -; cdr3_aa: CASSSSSYNEQFF; cdr3_nt: TGTGCCAGCAGTTCAAGCTCCTACAATGAGCAGTTCTTC
clone_size: medium-sized; j_call: TRBJ2-3; v_call: TRBV7-9; d_call: TRBD1; cdr3_aa: CASSRKGQGRSGYTDTQYF; cdr3_nt: TGTGCCAGCAGCCGAAAAGGACAGGGGAGAAGTGGATACACAGATACGCAGTATTTT
clone_size: -; j_call: TRBJ1-2; v_call: TRBV10-2; d_call: -; cdr3_aa: CASSDSGTTNYGYTF; cdr3_nt: TGCGCCAGCAGTGATTCAGGGACCACTAACTATGGCTACACCTTC
clone_size: -; j_call: TRBJ2-7; v_call: TRBV20-1; d_call: -; cdr3_aa: CSASPRGYEQYF; cdr3_nt: TGCAGTGCAAGCCCCCGAGGCTACGAGCAGTACTTC
clone_size: -; j_call: TRBJ2-5; v_call: TRBV27; d_call: -; cdr3_aa: CASSPLLGVLEETQYF; cdr3_nt: TGTGCCAGCAGTCCCTTACTAGGAGTCCTGGAGGAGACCCAGTACTTC
clone_size: many; j_call: TRBJ2-3; v_call: TRBV5-1; d_call: -; cdr3_aa: CASSLGLGGVPDTQYF; cdr3_nt: TGCGCCAGCAGCTTGGGACTAGGCGGAGTACCAGATACGCAGTATTTT
clone_size: -; j_call: TRBJ2-3; v_call: TRBV29-1; d_call: -; cdr3_aa: CSVASRERTDTQYF; cdr3_nt: TGCAGCGTTGCGTCCAGGGAACGGACAGATACGCAGTATTTT
clone_size: -; j_call: TRBJ2-1; v_call: TRBV5-4; d_call: -; cdr3_aa: CASSMGDNEQFF; cdr3_nt: TGTGCCAGTAGTATGGGAGACAATGAGCAGTTCTTC
clone_size: medium-sized; j_call: TRBJ2-1; v_call: TRBV4-1; d_call: -; cdr3_aa: CASRLGGAYNEQFF; cdr3_nt: TGCGCCTCCCGACTCGGGGGCGCCTACAATGAGCAGTTCTTC
clone_size: -; j_call: TRBJ1-2; v_call: TRBV29-1; d_call: -; cdr3_aa: CSVDNSRESGYTF; cdr3_nt: TGCAGCGTTGATAATAGCAGGGAATCTGGCTACACCTTC
clone_size: -; j_call: TRBJ2-2; v_call: TRBV4-2; d_call: -; cdr3_aa: CASSRRPGPQSGELFF; cdr3_nt: TGTGCCAGCAGCCGCCGGCCGGGACCACAATCCGGGGAGCTGTTTTTT
clone_size: -; j_call: TRBJ2-3; v_call: TRBV20-1; d_call: -; cdr3_aa: CSAAGVSRTDTQYF; cdr3_nt: TGCAGTGCCGCAGGGGTCAGTCGCACAGATACGCAGTATTTT
clone_size: medium-sized; j_call: TRBJ2-7; v_call: TRBV12-3/TRBV12-4; d_call: TRBD1; cdr3_aa: CASSLSGPGGVEQYF; cdr3_nt: TGTGCCAGCAGTTTAAGTGGCCCAGGGGGCGTCGAGCAGTACTTC
clone_size: many; j_call: TRBJ2-5; v_call: TRBV11-3; d_call: -; cdr3_aa: CASSLVTERDREETQYF; cdr3_nt: TGTGCCAGCAGCTTAGTAACGGAGCGGGACAGAGAAGAGACCCAGTACTTC
clone_size: -; j_call: TRBJ2-7; v_call: TRBV4-1; d_call: TRBD2; cdr3_aa: CASSHNLAGGPVYEQYF; cdr3_nt: TGCGCCAGCAGCCACAATTTAGCGGGAGGTCCTGTCTACGAGCAGTACTTC
clone_size: -; j_call: TRBJ2-3; v_call: TRBV6-2/TRBV6-3; d_call: -; cdr3_aa: CASSHSGATDTQYF; cdr3_nt: TGTGCCAGCAGCCACTCGGGGGCAACAGATACGCAGTATTTT
clone_size: -; j_call: TRBJ2-1; v_call: TRBV19; d_call: -; cdr3_aa: CASSMAISSYNEQFF; cdr3_nt: TGTGCCAGTAGTATGGCTATCAGCTCCTACAATGAGCAGTTCTTC
clone_size: -; j_call: TRBJ2-7; v_call: TRBV3-2; d_call: -; cdr3_aa: CASSLGGAVGEQYF; cdr3_nt: TGTGCCAGCAGCTTGGGGGGGGCGGTGGGCGAGCAGTACTTC
clone_size: medium-sized; j_call: TRBJ2-3; v_call: TRBV7-3; d_call: -; cdr3_aa: CASSLTRQGTDTQYF; cdr3_nt: TGTGCCAGCAGCTTAACGCGGCAGGGAACAGATACGCAGTATTTT
clone_size: -; j_call: TRBJ1-2; v_call: TRBV6-2/TRBV6-3; d_call: -; cdr3_aa: CASGHETRGYTF; cdr3_nt: TGTGCCAGCGGTCACGAGACAAGGGGCTACACCTTC
clone_size: -; j_call: TRBJ2-1; v_call: TRBV24-1; d_call: TRBD2; cdr3_aa: CATSGGLAGGPPFDNEQFF; cdr3_nt: TGTGCCACCAGTGGAGGCCTAGCGGGAGGGCCCCCTTTCGACAATGAGCAGTTCTTC
clone_size: many; j_call: TRBJ2-7; v_call: TRBV6-6; d_call: -; cdr3_aa: CASSSSASPYEQYF; cdr3_nt: TGTGCCAGCAGTTCCTCCGCTAGCCCCTACGAGCAGTACTTC
clone_size: -; j_call: TRBJ1-3; v_call: TRBV7-3; d_call: -; cdr3_aa: CASSQGGGSGNTIYF; cdr3_nt: TGCGCCAGCAGCCAAGGTGGGGGTTCTGGAAACACCATATATTTT
clone_size: -; j_call: TRBJ2-2; v_call: TRBV29-1; d_call: -; cdr3_aa: CSVVQGDTGELFF; cdr3_nt: TGCAGCGTTGTCCAGGGAGACACCGGGGAGCTGTTTTTT
clone_size: many; j_call: TRBJ1-5; v_call: TRBV30; d_call: -; cdr3_aa: CAWRGGGSNQPQHF; cdr3_nt: TGTGCCTGGAGGGGGGGGGGAAGCAATCAGCCCCAGCATTTT
clone_size: once; j_call: TRBJ1-4; v_call: TRBV20-1; d_call: -; cdr3_aa: CSARAGEAPNEKLFF; cdr3_nt: TGCAGTGCTAGAGCCGGCGAAGCTCCTAATGAAAAACTGTTTTTT
clone_size: many; j_call: TRBJ2-7; v_call: TRBV6-2/TRBV6-3; d_call: -; cdr3_aa: CASGRGTYEQYF; cdr3_nt: TGTGCCAGCGGGAGGGGGACGTACGAGCAGTACTTC
clone_size: -; j_call: TRBJ1-2; v_call: TRBV2; d_call: -; cdr3_aa: CASSPTRAGIGYTF; cdr3_nt: TGTGCCAGCAGTCCAACTCGGGCAGGGATAGGCTACACCTTC
clone_size: many; j_call: TRBJ2-1; v_call: TRBV7-2; d_call: TRBD2; cdr3_aa: CASSLGGTSGSNEQFF; cdr3_nt: TGTGCCAGCAGCTTAGGGGGGACTAGCGGGAGCAATGAGCAGTTCTTC
clone_size: -; j_call: TRBJ2-7; v_call: TRBV2; d_call: -; cdr3_aa: CASQAAGEQYF; cdr3_nt: TGTGCCAGCCAAGCGGCGGGCGAGCAGTACTTC
clone_size: medium-sized; j_call: TRBJ2-1; v_call: TRBV15; d_call: -; cdr3_aa: CATSRDVSAGSSYNEQFF; cdr3_nt: TGTGCCACCAGCAGAGATGTTTCAGCGGGTAGCTCCTACAATGAGCAGTTCTTC
clone_size: -; j_call: TRBJ1-2; v_call: TRBV12-3/TRBV12-4; d_call: -; cdr3_aa: CASSLYMAETYGYTF; cdr3_nt: TGTGCCAGCAGTTTATATATGGCGGAAACCTATGGCTACACCTTC
clone_size: medium-sized; j_call: TRBJ2-1; v_call: TRBV5-8; d_call: -; cdr3_aa: CASSRPGSVDNEQFF; cdr3_nt: TGTGCCAGCAGCCGGCCGGGTAGCGTCGACAATGAGCAGTTCTTC
clone_size: many; j_call: TRBJ1-5; v_call: TRBV7-8; d_call: -; cdr3_aa: CASSWGREQPQHF; cdr3_nt: TGTGCCAGCAGCTGGGGCCGTGAGCAGCCCCAGCATTTT